The rows below give T cell receptor beta chains drawn from one sample of a study of blood T cell repertoires in COVID-19. Data came from immunoSEQ multiplex PCR; TCRdb stores just in-frame clones and leaves some out. The sample yields 150,000 to 200,000 clones, approximately 84% seen once. Source material: PBMCs or T cells enriched from blood (not recorded which). The receptors stem from a human donor with acute COVID-19. The donor label of this sample is uncertain. Each CDR3 is given with its conserved first and last residue. The D gene is left open where the match is weak. Expanded clones are given a class, and other clones once, few, many or no size at all.

clone size: NA; J gene: TRBJ2-3; V gene: TRBV5-1; D gene: NA; CDR3 protein: CASSLRDTQYF; CDR3 DNA: TGCGCCAGCAGCTTGCGGGATACGCAGTATTTT
clone size: NA; J gene: TRBJ2-3; V gene: TRBV29-1; D gene: TRBD1; CDR3 protein: CSVGGTAREYTDTQYF; CDR3 DNA: TGCAGCGTTGGAGGGACAGCCCGTGAATACACAGATACGCAGTATTTT
clone size: NA; J gene: TRBJ1-6; V gene: TRBV28; D gene: NA; CDR3 protein: CASLRGFNNSPLHF; CDR3 DNA: TGTGCCAGCCTCAGGGGCTTCAATAATTCACCCCTCCACTTT
clone size: NA; J gene: TRBJ2-1; V gene: TRBV18; D gene: TRBD2; CDR3 protein: CASSPSAGAPLNEQFF; CDR3 DNA: TGTGCCAGCTCACCCTCAGCGGGGGCCCCTTTAAATGAGCAGTTCTTC
clone size: NA; J gene: TRBJ2-3; V gene: TRBV4-1; D gene: NA; CDR3 protein: CASSQGEGTDTQYF; CDR3 DNA: TGCGCCAGCAGCCAAGGAGAAGGCACAGATACGCAGTATTTT
clone size: NA; J gene: TRBJ1-4; V gene: TRBV7-9; D gene: NA; CDR3 protein: CASSPDEKLFF; CDR3 DNA: TGTGCCAGCAGCCCCGATGAAAAACTGTTTTTT
clone size: NA; J gene: TRBJ1-1; V gene: TRBV6-1; D gene: NA; CDR3 protein: CASSDRPGNTEAFF; CDR3 DNA: TGTGCCAGCAGTGACAGGCCAGGGAACACTGAAGCTTTCTTT
clone size: NA; J gene: TRBJ2-5; V gene: TRBV20-1; D gene: NA; CDR3 protein: CSAIREKTQYF; CDR3 DNA: TGCAGTGCGATCCGGGAAAAGACCCAGTACTTC
clone size: NA; J gene: TRBJ1-2; V gene: TRBV7-2; D gene: TRBD1; CDR3 protein: CASSLGQGGYTF; CDR3 DNA: TGTGCCAGCAGCTTAGGACAGGGTGGCTACACCTTC
clone size: NA; J gene: TRBJ1-2; V gene: TRBV6-1; D gene: NA; CDR3 protein: CASSERIVRGGYTF; CDR3 DNA: TGTGCCAGCAGTGAAAGGATCGTCAGGGGTGGCTACACCTTC
clone size: NA; J gene: TRBJ2-5; V gene: TRBV15; D gene: NA; CDR3 protein: CATSRGGQGETQYF; CDR3 DNA: TGTGCCACCAGCAGAGGGGGGCAGGGCGAGACCCAGTACTTC
clone size: once; J gene: TRBJ1-4; V gene: TRBV3-1/TRBV3-2; D gene: NA; CDR3 protein: CASSQRMGGKTLFF; CDR3 DNA: TGTGCCAGCAGCCAACGTATGGGGGGGAAAACACTGTTTTTT
clone size: NA; J gene: TRBJ2-7; V gene: TRBV7-8; D gene: NA; CDR3 protein: CASAGSLEQYF; CDR3 DNA: TGTGCCAGCGCCGGGAGTCTCGAGCAGTACTTC
clone size: NA; J gene: TRBJ1-6; V gene: TRBV11-3; D gene: NA; CDR3 protein: CASSLGDGNSPLHF; CDR3 DNA: TGTGCCAGCAGCTTAGGCGACGGGAATTCACCCCTCCACTTT
clone size: once; J gene: TRBJ1-5; V gene: TRBV29-1; D gene: NA; CDR3 protein: CSVVDGHNQPQHF; CDR3 DNA: TGCAGCGTTGTGGACGGACACAATCAGCCCCAGCATTTT
clone size: NA; J gene: TRBJ2-3; V gene: TRBV9; D gene: NA; CDR3 protein: CASSVGGGTTDTQYF; CDR3 DNA: TGTGCCAGCAGCGTAGGCGGGGGCACCACAGATACGCAGTATTTT
clone size: once; J gene: TRBJ1-4; V gene: TRBV5-1; D gene: NA; CDR3 protein: CASSPGGEPNEKLFF; CDR3 DNA: TGCGCCAGCTCCCCCGGGGGGGAGCCTAATGAAAAACTGTTTTTT
clone size: NA; J gene: TRBJ2-2; V gene: TRBV5-4; D gene: TRBD2; CDR3 protein: CASSGTSGGVIGGELFF; CDR3 DNA: TGTGCCAGCAGCGGGACTAGCGGGGGGGTGATTGGCGGGGAGCTGTTTTTT
clone size: NA; J gene: TRBJ2-3; V gene: TRBV3-1/TRBV3-2; D gene: TRBD2; CDR3 protein: CASSRTSGALWDTQYF; CDR3 DNA: TGTGCCAGCAGCCGGACTAGCGGGGCTCTGTGGGATACGCAGTATTTT
clone size: NA; J gene: TRBJ2-2; V gene: TRBV24-1; D gene: TRBD1; CDR3 protein: CATSAPADRDRARGMTGELFF; CDR3 DNA: TGTGCCACCAGTGCCCCCGCCGACCGGGACAGGGCTCGAGGAATGACCGGGGAGCTGTTTTTT
clone size: NA; J gene: TRBJ1-3; V gene: TRBV29-1; D gene: TRBD1; CDR3 protein: CSAHGTAYSGNTIYF; CDR3 DNA: TGCAGCGCTCACGGGACAGCTTACTCTGGAAACACCATATATTTT
clone size: NA; J gene: TRBJ2-1; V gene: TRBV11-2; D gene: TRBD1; CDR3 protein: CASSFNLGTGDNEQFF; CDR3 DNA: TGTGCCAGCAGTTTCAACCTCGGGACAGGGGACAATGAGCAGTTCTTC
clone size: NA; J gene: TRBJ2-2; V gene: TRBV5-1; D gene: TRBD1; CDR3 protein: CASTPQRQGGTGELFF; CDR3 DNA: TGCGCCAGCACCCCCCAACGACAGGGTGGTACCGGGGAGCTGTTTTTT
clone size: NA; J gene: TRBJ1-2; V gene: TRBV2; D gene: NA; CDR3 protein: CASSDRGGYDGYTF; CDR3 DNA: TGTGCCAGCAGTGATCGGGGGGGGTACGATGGCTACACCTTC
clone size: NA; J gene: TRBJ1-5; V gene: TRBV24-1; D gene: NA; CDR3 protein: CATSASGGRSQPQHF; CDR3 DNA: TGTGCCACCAGTGCCTCGGGGGGTCGTAGTCAGCCCCAGCATTTT
clone size: once; J gene: TRBJ1-5; V gene: TRBV10-3; D gene: NA; CDR3 protein: CATAGFSNQPQHF; CDR3 DNA: TGTGCCACCGCGGGGTTTAGCAATCAGCCCCAGCATTTT
clone size: NA; J gene: TRBJ2-1; V gene: TRBV9; D gene: TRBD2; CDR3 protein: CASSVGTRGSDYEQFF; CDR3 DNA: TGTGCCAGCAGCGTAGGGACTAGGGGCTCTGACTATGAGCAGTTCTTC
clone size: NA; J gene: TRBJ2-3; V gene: TRBV10-2; D gene: TRBD2; CDR3 protein: CASSAKRGQSDTQYF; CDR3 DNA: TGCGCCAGCAGTGCTAAGCGGGGGCAATCAGATACGCAGTATTTT